This T cell receptor beta chain was sequenced for a study of blood T cells in healthy people across ages. The second PCR ran roughly 7 to 12 cycles with a sample-barcoded 5' primer and J-beta primers. TCRdb ran MiXCR on the 5' RACE reads and lists one entry per CDR3 protein. The sample lists roughly 680,000 distinct CDR3 sequences, approximately 52% seen once, with approximately 12% in the top ten. In this sample, this clonotype turned up many times. Germline CDR1 ENHRY, CDR2 SYGVKD. Trimming stripped 3 bases from V and 7 bases from J, with 18 bases between. This CDR3 has 15 amino acids. The receptor was isolated from a woman of 80 years or more in good health. Specimen: blood. The chain uses TRBV10-3 and TRBJ1-1; tentative D call: TRBD1 (6 bases). CDR3 sequence: CAISETPQQGNEAFF. Written as DNA, the CDR3 is TGTGCCATCAGTGAAACACCCCAACAGGGAAATGAAGCTTTCTTT.